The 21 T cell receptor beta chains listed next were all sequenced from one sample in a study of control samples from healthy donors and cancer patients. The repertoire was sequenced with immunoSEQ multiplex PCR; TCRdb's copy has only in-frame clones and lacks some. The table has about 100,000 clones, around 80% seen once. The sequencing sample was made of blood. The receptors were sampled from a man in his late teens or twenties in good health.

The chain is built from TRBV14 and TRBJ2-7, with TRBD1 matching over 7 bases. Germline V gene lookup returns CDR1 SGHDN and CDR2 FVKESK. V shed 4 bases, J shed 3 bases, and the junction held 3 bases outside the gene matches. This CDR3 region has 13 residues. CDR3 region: CASSPWDSYEQYF. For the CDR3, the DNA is TGTGCCAGCAGCCCTTGGGACAGCTACGAGCAGTACTTC.

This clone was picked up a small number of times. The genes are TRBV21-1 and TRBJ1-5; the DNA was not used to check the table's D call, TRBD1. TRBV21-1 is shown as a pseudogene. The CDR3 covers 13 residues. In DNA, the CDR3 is TGTGCCAGCAGCTACAGGGCTGATCAGCCCCAGCATTTT. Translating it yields CASSYRADQPQHF.

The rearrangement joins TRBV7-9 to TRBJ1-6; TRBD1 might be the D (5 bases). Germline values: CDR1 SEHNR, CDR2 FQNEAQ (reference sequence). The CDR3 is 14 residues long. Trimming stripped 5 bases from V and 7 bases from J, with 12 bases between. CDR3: CASSADTENSPLHF. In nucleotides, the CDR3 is TGTGCCAGCAGCGCGGACACCGAAAATTCACCCCTCCACTTT.

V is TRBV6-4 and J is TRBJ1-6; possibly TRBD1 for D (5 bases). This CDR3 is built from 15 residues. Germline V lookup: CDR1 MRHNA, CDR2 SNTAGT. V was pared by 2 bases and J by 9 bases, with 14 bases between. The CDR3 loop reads CASSDLPGVGSPLHF. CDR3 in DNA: TGTGCCAGCAGTGACCTGCCGGGGGTGGGTTCACCCCTCCACTTT.

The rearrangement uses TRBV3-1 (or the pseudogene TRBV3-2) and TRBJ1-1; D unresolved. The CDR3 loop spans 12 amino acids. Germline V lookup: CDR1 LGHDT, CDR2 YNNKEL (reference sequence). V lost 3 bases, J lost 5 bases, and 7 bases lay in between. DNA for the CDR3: TGTGCCAGCAGCCAGGGGAGGACTGAAGCTTTCTTT. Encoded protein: CASSQGRTEAFF.

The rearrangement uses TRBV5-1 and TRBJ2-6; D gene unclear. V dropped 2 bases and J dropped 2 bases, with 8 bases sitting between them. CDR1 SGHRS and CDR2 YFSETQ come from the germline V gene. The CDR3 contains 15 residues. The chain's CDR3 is CASSLLDAGANVLTF. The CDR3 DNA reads TGCGCCAGCAGCTTACTCGACGCTGGGGCCAACGTCCTGACTTTC.

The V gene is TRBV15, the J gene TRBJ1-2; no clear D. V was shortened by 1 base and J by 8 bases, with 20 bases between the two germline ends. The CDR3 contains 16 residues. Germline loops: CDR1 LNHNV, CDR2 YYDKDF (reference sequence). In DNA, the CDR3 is TGTGCCACCAGCAGAGGCGGTCAAGACGGGCTGGAAGGCTACACCTTC. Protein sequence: CATSRGGQDGLEGYTF.

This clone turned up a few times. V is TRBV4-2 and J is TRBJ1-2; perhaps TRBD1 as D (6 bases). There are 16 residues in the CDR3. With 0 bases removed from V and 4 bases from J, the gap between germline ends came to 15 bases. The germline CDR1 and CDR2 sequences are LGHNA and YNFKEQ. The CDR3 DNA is TGTGCCAGCAGCCAAGACGGGGGCTACCCGCTCTATGGCTACACCTTC. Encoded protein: CASSQDGGYPLYGYTF.

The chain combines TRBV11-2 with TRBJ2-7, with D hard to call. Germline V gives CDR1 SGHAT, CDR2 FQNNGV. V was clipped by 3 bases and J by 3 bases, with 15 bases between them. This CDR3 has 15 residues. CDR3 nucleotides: TGTGCCAGCAGCTTCATCAATGACGGGTACTACGAGCAGTACTTC. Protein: CASSFINDGYYEQYF.

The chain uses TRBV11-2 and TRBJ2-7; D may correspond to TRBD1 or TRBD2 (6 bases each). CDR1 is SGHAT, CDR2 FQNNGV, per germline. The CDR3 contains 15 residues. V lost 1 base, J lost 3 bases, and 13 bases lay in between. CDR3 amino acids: CASSLGGGSIYEQYF. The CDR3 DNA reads TGTGCCAGCAGCTTAGGAGGGGGGTCCATCTACGAGCAGTACTTC.

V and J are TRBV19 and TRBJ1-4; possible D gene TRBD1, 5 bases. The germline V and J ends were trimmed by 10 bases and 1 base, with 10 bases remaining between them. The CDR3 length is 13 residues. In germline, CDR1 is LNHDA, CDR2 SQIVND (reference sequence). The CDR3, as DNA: TGTGCCACCGGACAATTAACTAATGAAAAACTGTTTTTT. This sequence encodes CATGQLTNEKLFF.

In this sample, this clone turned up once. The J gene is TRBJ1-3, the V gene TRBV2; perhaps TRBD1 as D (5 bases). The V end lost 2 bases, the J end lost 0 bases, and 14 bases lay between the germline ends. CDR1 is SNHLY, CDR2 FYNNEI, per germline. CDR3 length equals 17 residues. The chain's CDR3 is CASSELKGLSSGNTIYF. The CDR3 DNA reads TGTGCCAGCAGTGAATTAAAGGGGCTTAGCTCTGGAAACACCATATATTTT.

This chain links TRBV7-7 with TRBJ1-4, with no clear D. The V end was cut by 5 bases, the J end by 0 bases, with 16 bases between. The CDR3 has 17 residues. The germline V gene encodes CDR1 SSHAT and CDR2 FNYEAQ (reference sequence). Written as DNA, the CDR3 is TGTGCCAGCAGCCTACGGGTTCTGGGAACAACTAATGAAAAACTGTTTTTT. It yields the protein CASSLRVLGTTNEKLFF.

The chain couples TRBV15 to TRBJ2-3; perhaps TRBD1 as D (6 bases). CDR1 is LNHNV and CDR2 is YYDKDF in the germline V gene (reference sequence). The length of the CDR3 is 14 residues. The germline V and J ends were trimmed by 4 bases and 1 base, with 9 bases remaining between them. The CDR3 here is CATSTRTGTDTQYF. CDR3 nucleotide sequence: TGTGCCACCAGCACCCGGACAGGCACAGATACGCAGTATTTT. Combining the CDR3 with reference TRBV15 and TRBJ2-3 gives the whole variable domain DAMVIQNPRYQVTQFGKPVTLSCSQTLNHNVMYWYQQKSSQAPKLLFHYYDKDFNNEADTPDNFQSRRPNTSFCFLDIRSPGLGDTAMYLCATSTRTGTDTQYFGPGTRLTVL.

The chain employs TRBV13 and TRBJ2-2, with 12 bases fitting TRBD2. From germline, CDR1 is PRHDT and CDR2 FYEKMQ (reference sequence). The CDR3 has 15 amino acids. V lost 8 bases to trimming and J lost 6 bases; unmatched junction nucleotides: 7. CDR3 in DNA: TGTGCCAGCGCTAGGACTAGCGGGGCATCCGGGGAGCTGTTTTTT. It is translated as CASARTSGASGELFF.

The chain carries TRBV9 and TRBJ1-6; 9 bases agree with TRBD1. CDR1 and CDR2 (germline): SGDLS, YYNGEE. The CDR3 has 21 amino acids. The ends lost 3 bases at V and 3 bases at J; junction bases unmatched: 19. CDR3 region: CASSANPILPGQGFYNSPLHF. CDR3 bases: TGTGCCAGCAGCGCAAATCCAATATTACCGGGACAGGGATTCTATAATTCACCCCTCCACTTT. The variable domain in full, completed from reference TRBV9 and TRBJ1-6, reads DSGVTQTPKHLITATGQRVTLRCSPRSGDLSVYWYQQSLDQGLQFLIQYYNGEERAKGNILERFSAQQFPDLHSELNLSSLELGDSALYFCASSANPILPGQGFYNSPLHFGNGTRLTVT.

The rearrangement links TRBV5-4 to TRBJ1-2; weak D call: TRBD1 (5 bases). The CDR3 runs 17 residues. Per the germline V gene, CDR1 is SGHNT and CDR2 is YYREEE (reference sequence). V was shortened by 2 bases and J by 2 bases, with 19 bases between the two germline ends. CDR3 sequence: CASSFSIPRAGNYGYTF. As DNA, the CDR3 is TGTGCCAGCAGCTTTTCAATTCCTAGGGCAGGGAACTATGGCTACACCTTC.

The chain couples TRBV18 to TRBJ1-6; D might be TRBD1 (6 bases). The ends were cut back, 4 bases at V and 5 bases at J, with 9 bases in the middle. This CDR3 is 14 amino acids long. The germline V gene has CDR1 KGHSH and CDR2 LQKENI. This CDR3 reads CASSLYRDNSPLHF. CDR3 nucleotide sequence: TGTGCCAGCTCACTCTACAGGGATAATTCACCCCTCCACTTT.

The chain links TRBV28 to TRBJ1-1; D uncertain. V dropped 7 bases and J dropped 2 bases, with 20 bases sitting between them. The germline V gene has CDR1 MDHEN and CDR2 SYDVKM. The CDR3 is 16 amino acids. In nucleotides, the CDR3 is TGTGCCAGCAACGAGAACTCCTTATTCTTTAACACTGAAGCTTTCTTT. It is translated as CASNENSLFFNTEAFF.

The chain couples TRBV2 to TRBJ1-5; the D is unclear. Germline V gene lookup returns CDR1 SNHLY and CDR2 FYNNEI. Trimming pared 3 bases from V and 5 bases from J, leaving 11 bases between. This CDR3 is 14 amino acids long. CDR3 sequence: CASSEQAAYQPQHF. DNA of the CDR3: TGTGCCAGCAGTGAGCAGGCGGCCTATCAGCCCCAGCATTTT.

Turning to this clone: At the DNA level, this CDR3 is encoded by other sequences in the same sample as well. Here the CDR3 reads CASSVDGEPYEQYF. CDR3 DNA sequence: TGTGCCAGCAGCGTAGATGGGGAACCCTACGAGCAGTACTTC. This chain connects TRBV9 to TRBJ2-7; D is uncertain. The CDR3 runs to 14 residues. V gave up 0 bases and J gave up 2 bases, with 9 bases separating them. CDR1 SGDLS and CDR2 YYNGEE come from the germline V gene.